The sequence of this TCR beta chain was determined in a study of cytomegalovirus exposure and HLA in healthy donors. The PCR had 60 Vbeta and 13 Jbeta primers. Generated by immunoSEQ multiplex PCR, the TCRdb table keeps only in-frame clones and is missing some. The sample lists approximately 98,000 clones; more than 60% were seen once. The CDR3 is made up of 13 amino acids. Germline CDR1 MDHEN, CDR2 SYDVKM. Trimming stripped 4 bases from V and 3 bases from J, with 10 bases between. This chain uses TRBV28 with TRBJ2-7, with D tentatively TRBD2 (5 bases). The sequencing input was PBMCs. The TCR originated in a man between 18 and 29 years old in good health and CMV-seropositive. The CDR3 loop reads CASSSEGGYEQYF. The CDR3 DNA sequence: TGTGCCAGCAGTTCCGAGGGTGGCTACGAGCAGTACTTC.